This T cell receptor (beta chain) appears in the sequencing data of a study of shared clonotypes between healthy human individuals. The V gene lost 4 bases and the J gene lost 8 bases, with 13 bases spanning the gap. Per germline, CDR1 SGHRS and CDR2 YFSETQ. The CDR3 sequence is 13 residues long. General study results and limits: Clonotypes shared by all four sorted-subset donors had higher generation probabilities than non-shared clonotypes. Tissue TCR repertoires likely differ from these blood-only repertoires. Estimated clonotype richness was generally higher in naive than memory subsets.

It was at deep level that the assay was run. Data came from immunoSEQ multiplex PCR; TCRdb stores just in-frame clones and leaves some out. This repertoire shows some 100,000 clones, roughly two thirds found once; its top ten account for about 23%. Notes on this clone: The antigen is unknown.

Sequencing was carried out using memory CD8+ T cells sorted from blood. Subset given: CD45RO+ cells pooled with CCR7-negative TemRA cells. The chain has TRBV5-1 and TRBJ1-3; possible D gene TRBD1, 5 bases. The source of this sequence is a woman aged 25 to 45 in good health. The CDR3 DNA sequence: TGCGCCAGCAGCCGCAGAGGGGACGACACCATATATTTT. Protein: CASSRRGDDTIYF.